This T cell receptor beta chain was sequenced in a study of somatic mutations in cytotoxic T cells in rheumatoid arthritis. Concerning this clone: Its antigen remains unidentified.

General observations from the study: Among about 70 patients, fewer than ten showed a largest CD8+ clone that surpassed 20% of CD8+ cells. Between rheumatoid arthritis patients and age-matched healthy controls, CD8+ T-cell clonality showed no significant difference.

Method: immunoSEQ multiplex PCR; TCRdb's copy keeps in-frame clones and lacks some. The sample has almost 20,000 clones; about 80% are singletons. Among the healthy controls, all of them blood donors, the median age was roughly 61 years (range about 20-80) and 45% to 55% were female. Magnetic beads with positive selection isolated CD4+ and CD8+ fractions, whose purity was verified by flow cytometry. The sample taken for sequencing was CD8+ T cells sorted from blood. This clonotype was obtained from a woman aged 50 to 60 in good health.

The CDR3 loop is CASSTLLLAGGPLAKNIQYF. In DNA, the CDR3 is TGTGCCAGTAGTACTTTGCTGCTAGCGGGGGGGCCCCTAGCCAAAAACATTCAGTACTTC. The V gene is TRBV19, the J gene TRBJ2-4; 12 bases line up with TRBD2. Germline V gene sequence: CDR1 LNHDA, CDR2 SQIVND (reference sequence). V lost 4 bases to trimming and J lost 0 bases; unmatched junction nucleotides: 13. This CDR3 comprises 20 residues.